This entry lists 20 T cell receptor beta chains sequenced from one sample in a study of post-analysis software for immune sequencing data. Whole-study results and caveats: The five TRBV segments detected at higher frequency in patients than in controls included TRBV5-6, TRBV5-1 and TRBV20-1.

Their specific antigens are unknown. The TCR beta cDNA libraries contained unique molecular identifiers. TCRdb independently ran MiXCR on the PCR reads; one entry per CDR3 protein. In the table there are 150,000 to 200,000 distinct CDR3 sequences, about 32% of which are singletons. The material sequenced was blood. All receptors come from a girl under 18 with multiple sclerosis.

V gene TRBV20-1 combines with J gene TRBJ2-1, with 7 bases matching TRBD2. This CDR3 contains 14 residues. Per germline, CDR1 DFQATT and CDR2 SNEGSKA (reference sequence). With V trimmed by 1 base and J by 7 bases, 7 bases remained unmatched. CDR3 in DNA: TGCAGTGCTAGAGGCCCACCCGGGGGGAATGAGCAGTTCTTC. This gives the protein CSARGPPGGNEQFF.

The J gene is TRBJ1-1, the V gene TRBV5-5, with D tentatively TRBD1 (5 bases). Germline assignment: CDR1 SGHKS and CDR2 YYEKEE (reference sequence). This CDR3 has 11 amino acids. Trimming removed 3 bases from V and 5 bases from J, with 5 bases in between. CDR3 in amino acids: CASSWGTEAFF. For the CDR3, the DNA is TGTGCCAGCAGCTGGGGGACTGAAGCTTTCTTT.

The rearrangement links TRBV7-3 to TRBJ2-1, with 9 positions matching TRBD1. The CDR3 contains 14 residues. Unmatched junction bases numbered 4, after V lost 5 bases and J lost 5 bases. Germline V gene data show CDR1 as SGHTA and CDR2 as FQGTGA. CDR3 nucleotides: TGTGCCAGCAGCGGGGGACAGGGCCACAATGAGCAGTTCTTC. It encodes CASSGGQGHNEQFF.

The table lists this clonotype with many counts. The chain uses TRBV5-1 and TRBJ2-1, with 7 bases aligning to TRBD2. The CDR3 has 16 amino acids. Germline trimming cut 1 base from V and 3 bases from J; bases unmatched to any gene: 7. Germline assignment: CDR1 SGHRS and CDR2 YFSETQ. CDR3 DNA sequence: TGCGCCAGCAGCTTGAAGGCGGGAGAGTTCTACAATGAGCAGTTCTTC. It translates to CASSLKAGEFYNEQFF.

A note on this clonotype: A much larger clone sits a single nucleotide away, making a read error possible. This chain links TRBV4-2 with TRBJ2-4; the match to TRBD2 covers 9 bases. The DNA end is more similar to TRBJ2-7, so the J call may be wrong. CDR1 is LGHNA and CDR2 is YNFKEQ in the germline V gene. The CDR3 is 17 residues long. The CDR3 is CVSSQEVLAGRTYEQYF. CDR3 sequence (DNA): TGTGTCAGCAGCCAAGAGGTCCTAGCGGGACGGACCTACGAGCAGTACTTC.

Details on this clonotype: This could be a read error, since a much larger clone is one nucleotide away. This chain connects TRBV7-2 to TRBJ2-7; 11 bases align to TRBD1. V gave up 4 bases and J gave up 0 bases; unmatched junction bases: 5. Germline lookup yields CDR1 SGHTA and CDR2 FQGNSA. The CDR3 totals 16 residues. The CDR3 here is CASSSGTGGSSYEQYF. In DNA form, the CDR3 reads TGTGCCAGCAGCTCTGGGACAGGGGGGAGCTCCTACGAGCAGTACTTC.

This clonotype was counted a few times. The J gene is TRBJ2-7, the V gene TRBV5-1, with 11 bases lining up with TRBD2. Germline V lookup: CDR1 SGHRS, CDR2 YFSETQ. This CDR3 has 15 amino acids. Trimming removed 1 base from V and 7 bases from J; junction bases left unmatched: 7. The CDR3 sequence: CASSLRTSGSNEQYF. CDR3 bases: TGCGCCAGCAGCTTGCGCACTAGCGGGAGCAATGAGCAGTACTTC.

CDR3 nucleotides: TGTGCCAGCAGCAGGGAATCGGGACAGCCAGAGACCCAGTACTTC. Residues: CASSRESGQPETQYF. The J gene is TRBJ2-7, the V gene TRBV7-2; 7 nucleotides match TRBD1. Judging by the DNA end, TRBJ2-5 fits better; the J call may be wrong. In germline, CDR1 is SGHTA, CDR2 FQGNSA. This CDR3 region has 15 residues.

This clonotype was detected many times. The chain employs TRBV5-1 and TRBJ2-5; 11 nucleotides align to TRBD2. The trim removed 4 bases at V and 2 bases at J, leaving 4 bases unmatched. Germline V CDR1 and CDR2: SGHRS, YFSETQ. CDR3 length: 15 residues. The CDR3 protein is CASSTLAGVQETQYF. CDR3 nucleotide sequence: TGCGCCAGCAGCACACTAGCGGGAGTACAAGAGACCCAGTACTTC.

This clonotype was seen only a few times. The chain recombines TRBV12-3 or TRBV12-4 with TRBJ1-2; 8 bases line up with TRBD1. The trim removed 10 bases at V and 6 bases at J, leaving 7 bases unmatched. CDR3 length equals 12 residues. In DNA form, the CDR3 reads TGTGCCACCGGGACAGGTTCACATGGCTACACCTTC. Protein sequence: CATGTGSHGYTF.

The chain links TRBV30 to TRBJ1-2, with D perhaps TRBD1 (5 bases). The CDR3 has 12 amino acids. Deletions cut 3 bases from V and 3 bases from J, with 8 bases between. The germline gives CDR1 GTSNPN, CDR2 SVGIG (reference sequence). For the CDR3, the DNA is TGTGCCTGGAGCAGGGCAGACTATGGCTACACCTTC. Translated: CAWSRADYGYTF.

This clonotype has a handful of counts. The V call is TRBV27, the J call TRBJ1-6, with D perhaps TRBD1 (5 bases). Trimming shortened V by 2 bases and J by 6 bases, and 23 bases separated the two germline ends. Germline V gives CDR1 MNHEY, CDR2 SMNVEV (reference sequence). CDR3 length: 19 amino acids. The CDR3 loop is CASSLLPGSGVLGNSPLHF. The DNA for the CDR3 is TGTGCCAGCAGTTTACTTCCAGGGTCGGGGGTTCTTGGTAATTCACCCCTCCACTTT.

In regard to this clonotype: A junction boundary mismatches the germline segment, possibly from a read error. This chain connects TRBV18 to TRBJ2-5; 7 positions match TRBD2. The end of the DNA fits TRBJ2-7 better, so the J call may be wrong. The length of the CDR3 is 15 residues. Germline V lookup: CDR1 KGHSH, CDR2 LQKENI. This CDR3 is CAGSAGSSGDYEQYF. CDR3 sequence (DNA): TGTGCCGGCTCAGCAGGGTCTAGCGGAGACTACGAGCAGTACTTC.

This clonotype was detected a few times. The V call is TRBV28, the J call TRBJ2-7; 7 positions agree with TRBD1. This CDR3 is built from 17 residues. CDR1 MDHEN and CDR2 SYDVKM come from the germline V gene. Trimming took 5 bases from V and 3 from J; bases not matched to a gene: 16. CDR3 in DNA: TGTGCCAGCAGTCCCTCCGGCCGGGACAGTCAAATCTACGAGCAGTACTTC. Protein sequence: CASSPSGRDSQIYEQYF.

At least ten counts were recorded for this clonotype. CDR3 sequence (DNA): TGTGCCAGCAGTTTTGTTCTAGCGGGAAGCCACGAGCAGTTCTTC. Protein: CASSFVLAGSHEQFF. The chain combines TRBV12-3 or TRBV12-4 with TRBJ2-1; 9 nucleotides agree with TRBD2. The CDR3 is 15 amino acids. V was clipped by 3 bases and J by 10 bases; unmatched bases: 10.

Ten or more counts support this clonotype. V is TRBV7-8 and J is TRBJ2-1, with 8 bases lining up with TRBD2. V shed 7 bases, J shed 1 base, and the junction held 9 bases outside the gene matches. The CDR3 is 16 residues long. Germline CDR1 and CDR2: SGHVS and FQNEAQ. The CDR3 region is CASTPGGGGSYNEQFF. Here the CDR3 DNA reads TGTGCCAGCACCCCAGGTGGCGGGGGGTCCTACAATGAGCAGTTCTTC.

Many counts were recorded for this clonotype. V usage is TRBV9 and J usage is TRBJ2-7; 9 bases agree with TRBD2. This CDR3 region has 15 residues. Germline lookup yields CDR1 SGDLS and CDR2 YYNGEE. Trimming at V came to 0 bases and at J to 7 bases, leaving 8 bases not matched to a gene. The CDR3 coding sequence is TGTGCCAGCAGCGTAGAAGCTAGCGGGAATGGAGAGCAGTACTTC. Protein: CASSVEASGNGEQYF. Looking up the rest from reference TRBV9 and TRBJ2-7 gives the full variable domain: DSGVTQTPKHLITATGQRVTLRCSPRSGDLSVYWYQQSLDQGLQFLIQYYNGEERAKGNILERFSAQQFPDLHSELNLSSLELGDSALYFCASSVEASGNGEQYFGPGTRLTVT.

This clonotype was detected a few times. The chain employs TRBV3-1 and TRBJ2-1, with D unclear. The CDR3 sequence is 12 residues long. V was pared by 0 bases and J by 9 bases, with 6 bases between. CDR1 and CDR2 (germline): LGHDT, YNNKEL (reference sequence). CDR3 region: CASSQDIREQFF. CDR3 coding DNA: TGTGCCAGCAGCCAAGATATTCGTGAGCAGTTCTTC.

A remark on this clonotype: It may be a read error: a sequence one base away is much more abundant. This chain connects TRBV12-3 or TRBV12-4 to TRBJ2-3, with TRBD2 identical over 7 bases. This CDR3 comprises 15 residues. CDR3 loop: CASSLPSGSTDAQYF. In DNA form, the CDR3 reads TGTGCCAGCAGTTTACCTAGCGGTAGCACAGATGCGCAGTATTTT.

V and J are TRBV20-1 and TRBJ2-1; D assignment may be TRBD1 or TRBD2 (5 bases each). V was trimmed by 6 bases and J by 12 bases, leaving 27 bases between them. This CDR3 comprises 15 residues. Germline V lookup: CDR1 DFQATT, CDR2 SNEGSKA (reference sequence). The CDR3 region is CSARNTGRNVVGQFF. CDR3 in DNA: TGCAGTGCGCGCAATACGGGACGGAACGTCGTGGGGCAGTTCTTC.